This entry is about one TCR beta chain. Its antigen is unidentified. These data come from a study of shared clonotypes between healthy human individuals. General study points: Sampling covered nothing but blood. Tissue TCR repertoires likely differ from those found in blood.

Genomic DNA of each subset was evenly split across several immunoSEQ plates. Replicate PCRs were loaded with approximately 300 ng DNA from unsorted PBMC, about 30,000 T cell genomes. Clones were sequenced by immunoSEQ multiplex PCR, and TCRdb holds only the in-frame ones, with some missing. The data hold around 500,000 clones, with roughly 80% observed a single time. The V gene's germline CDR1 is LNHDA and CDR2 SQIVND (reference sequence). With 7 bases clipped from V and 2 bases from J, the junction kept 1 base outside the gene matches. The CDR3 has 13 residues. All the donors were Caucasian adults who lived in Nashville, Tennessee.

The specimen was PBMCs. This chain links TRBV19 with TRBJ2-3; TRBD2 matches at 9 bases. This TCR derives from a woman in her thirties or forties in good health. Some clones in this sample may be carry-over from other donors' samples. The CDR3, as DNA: TGTGCCAGTACTAGCGGGGTCACAGATACGCAGTATTTT. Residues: CASTSGVTDTQYF.